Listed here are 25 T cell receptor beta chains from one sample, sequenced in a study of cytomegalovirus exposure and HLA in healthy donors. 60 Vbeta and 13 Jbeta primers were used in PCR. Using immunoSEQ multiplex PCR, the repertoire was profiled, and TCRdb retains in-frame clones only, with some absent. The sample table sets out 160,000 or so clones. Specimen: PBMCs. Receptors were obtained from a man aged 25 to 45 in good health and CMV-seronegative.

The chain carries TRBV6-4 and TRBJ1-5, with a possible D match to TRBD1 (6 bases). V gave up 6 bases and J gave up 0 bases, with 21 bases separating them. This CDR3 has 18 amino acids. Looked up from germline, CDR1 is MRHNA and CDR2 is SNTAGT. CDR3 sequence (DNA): TGTGCCAGCAGGGGGGGGAGCCGGGACACCTTTAGCAATCAGCCCCAGCATTTT. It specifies CASRGGSRDTFSNQPQHF.

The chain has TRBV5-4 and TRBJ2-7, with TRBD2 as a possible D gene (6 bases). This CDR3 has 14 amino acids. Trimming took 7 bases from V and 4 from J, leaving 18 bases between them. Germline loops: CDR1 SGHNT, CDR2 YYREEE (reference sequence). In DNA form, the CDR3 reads TGTGCCAGCCGCCTAGGGGACTTTCCTTACGAGCAGTACTTC. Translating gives CASRLGDFPYEQYF.

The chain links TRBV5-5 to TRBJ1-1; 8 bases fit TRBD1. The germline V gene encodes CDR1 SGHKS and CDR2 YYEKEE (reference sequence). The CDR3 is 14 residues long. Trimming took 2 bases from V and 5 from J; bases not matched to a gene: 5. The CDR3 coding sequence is TGTGCCAGCAGCTTTTCTACAGGGGGTACTGAAGCTTTCTTT. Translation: CASSFSTGGTEAFF.

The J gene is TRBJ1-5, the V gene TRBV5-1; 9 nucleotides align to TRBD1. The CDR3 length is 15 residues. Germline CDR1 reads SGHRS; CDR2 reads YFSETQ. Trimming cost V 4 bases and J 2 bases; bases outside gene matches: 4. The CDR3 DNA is TGCGCCAGCAGCCCGGGACAGGGTGGCAATCAGCCCCAGCATTTT. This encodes CASSPGQGGNQPQHF.

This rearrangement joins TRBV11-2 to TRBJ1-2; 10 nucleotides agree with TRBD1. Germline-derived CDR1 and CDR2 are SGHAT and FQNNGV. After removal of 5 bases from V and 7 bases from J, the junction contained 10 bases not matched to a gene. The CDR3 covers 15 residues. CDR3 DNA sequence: TGTGCCAGCAGCGCCCGGAGACAGGGGGCTAGTGGCTACACCTTC. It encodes CASSARRQGASGYTF.

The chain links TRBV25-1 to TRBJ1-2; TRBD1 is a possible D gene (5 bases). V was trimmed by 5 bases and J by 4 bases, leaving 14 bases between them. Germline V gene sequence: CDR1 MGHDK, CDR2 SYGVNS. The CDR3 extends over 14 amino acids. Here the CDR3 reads CASSISTASYGYTF. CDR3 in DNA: TGTGCCAGCAGTATCTCGACAGCGAGCTATGGCTACACCTTC.

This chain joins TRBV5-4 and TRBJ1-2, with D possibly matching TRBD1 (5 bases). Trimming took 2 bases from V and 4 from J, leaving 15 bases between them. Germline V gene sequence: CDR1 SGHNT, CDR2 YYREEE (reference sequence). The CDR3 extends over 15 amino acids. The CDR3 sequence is CASSFGQGYGYGYTF. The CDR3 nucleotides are TGTGCCAGCAGCTTTGGCCAGGGTTATGGCTATGGCTACACCTTC.

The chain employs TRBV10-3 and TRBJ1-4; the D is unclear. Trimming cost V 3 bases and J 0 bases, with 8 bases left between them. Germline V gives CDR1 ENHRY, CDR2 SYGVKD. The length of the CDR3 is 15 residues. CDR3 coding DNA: TGTGCCATCAGTGAAAGAGAAGCAACTAATGAAAAACTGTTTTTT. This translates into CAISEREATNEKLFF.

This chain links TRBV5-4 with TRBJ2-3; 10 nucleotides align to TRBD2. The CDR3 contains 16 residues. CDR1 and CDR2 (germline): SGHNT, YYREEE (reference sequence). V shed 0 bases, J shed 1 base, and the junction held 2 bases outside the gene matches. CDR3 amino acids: CASSLASGSRTDTQYF. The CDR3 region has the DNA TGTGCCAGCAGCTTGGCTAGCGGGAGCCGCACAGATACGCAGTATTTT.

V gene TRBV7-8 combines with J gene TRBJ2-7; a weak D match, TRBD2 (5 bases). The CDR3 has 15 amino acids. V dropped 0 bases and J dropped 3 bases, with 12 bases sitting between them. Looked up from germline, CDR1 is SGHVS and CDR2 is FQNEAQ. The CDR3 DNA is TGTGCCAGCAGCTTAGCTAGCGCAAGACTCTACGAGCAGTACTTC. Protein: CASSLASARLYEQYF.

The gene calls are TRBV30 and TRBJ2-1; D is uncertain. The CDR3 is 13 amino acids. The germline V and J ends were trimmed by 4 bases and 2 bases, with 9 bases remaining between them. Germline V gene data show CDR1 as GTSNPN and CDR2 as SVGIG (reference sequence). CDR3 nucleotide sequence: TGTGCCTGGACAGGATTTACCTACAATGAGCAGTTCTTC. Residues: CAWTGFTYNEQFF.

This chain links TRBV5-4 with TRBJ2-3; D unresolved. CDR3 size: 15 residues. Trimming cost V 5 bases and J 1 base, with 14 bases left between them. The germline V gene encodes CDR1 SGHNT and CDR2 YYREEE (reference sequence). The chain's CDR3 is CASSAELLRTDTQYF. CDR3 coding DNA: TGTGCCAGCAGTGCGGAACTTCTACGCACAGATACGCAGTATTTT.

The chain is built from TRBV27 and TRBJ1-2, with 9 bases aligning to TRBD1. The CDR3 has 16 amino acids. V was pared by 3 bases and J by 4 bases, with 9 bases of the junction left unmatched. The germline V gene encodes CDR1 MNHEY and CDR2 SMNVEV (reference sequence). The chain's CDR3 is CASSFLSGTGFYGYTF. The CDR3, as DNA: TGTGCCAGCAGTTTTCTCTCCGGGACAGGGTTCTATGGCTACACCTTC.

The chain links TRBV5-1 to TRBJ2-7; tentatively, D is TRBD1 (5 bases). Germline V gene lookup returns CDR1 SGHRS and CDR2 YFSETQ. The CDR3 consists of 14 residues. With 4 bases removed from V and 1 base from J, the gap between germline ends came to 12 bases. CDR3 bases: TGCGCCAGCAGCCGAGAGCAGGGATCCTACGAGCAGTACTTC. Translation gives CASSREQGSYEQYF.

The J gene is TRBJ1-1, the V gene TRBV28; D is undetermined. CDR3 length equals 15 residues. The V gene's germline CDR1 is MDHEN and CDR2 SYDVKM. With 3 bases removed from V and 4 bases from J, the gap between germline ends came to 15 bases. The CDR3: CASSLISGFFTEAFF. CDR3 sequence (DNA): TGTGCCAGCAGTTTGATTTCCGGGTTTTTCACTGAAGCTTTCTTT.

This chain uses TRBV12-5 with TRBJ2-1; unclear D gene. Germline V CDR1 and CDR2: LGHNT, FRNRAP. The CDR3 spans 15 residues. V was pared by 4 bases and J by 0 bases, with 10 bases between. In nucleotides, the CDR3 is TGTGCTAGTGGTTCCCCCCGAGACTCCTACAATGAGCAGTTCTTC. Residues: CASGSPRDSYNEQFF.

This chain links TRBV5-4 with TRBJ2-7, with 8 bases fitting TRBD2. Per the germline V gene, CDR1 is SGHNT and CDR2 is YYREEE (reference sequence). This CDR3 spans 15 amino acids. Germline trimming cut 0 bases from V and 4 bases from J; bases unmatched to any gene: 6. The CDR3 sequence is CASSLDGGGNYEQYF. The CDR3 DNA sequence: TGTGCCAGCAGCTTGGACGGGGGGGGGAATTACGAGCAGTACTTC.

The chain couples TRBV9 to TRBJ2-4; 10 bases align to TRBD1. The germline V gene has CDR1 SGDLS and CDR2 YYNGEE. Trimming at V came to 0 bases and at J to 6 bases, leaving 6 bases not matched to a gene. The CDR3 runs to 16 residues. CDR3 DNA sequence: TGTGCCAGCAGCGTAGCGGGGGACAGGGGTGGAAACATTCAGTACTTC. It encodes CASSVAGDRGGNIQYF.

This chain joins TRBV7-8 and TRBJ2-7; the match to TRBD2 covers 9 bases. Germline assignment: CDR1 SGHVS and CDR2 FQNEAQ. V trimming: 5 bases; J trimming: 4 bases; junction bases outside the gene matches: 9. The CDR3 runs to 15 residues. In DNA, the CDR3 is TGTGCCAGCAGCCCGGGACTAGCAGAAGAATACGAGCAGTACTTC. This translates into CASSPGLAEEYEQYF.

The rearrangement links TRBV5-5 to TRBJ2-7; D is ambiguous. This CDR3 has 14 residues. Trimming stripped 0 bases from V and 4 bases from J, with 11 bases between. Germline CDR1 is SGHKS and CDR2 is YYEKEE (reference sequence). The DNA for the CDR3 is TGTGCCAGCAGCTTGGGCACTACCGCTTACGAGCAGTACTTC. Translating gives CASSLGTTAYEQYF.

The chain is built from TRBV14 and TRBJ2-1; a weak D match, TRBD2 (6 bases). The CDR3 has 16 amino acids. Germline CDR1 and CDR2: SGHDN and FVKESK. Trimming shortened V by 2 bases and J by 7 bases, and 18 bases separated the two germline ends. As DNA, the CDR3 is TGTGCCAGCAGCCAATTCGTGGCGGGGACCAAGAATGAGCAGTTCTTC. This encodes CASSQFVAGTKNEQFF.

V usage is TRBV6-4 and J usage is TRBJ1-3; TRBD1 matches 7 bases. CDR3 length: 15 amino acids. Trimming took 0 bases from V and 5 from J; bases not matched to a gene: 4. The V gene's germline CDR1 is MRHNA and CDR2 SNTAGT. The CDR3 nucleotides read TGTGCCAGCAGTGACTCAGGGACAGTTAGAAACACCATATATTTT. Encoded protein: CASSDSGTVRNTIYF.

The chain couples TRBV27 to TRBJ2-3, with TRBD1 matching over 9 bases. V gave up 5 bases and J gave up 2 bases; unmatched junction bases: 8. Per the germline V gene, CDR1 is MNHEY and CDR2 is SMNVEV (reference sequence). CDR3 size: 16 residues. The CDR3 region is CASSQTGTGPTDTQYF. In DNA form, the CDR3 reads TGTGCCAGCAGTCAAACCGGGACAGGGCCCACAGATACGCAGTATTTT.

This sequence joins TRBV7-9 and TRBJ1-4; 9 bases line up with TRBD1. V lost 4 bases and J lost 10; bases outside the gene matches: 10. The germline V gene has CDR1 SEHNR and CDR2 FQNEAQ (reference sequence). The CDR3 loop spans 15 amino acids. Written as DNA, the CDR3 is TGTGCCAGCAGCTCGCCCTACAGGGGGCTGGGAAAACTGTTTTTT. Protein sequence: CASSSPYRGLGKLFF.

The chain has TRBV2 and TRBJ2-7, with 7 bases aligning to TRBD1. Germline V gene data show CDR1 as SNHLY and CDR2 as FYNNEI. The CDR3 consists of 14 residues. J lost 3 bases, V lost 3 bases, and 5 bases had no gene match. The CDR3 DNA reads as TGTGCCAGCAGTGATAGGGGACAGCTCTACGAGCAGTACTTC. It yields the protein CASSDRGQLYEQYF. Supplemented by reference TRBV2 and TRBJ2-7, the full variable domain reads EPEVTQTPSHQVTQMGQEVILRCVPISNHLYFYWYRQILGQKVEFLVSFYNNEISEKSEIFDDQFSVERPDGSNFTLKIRSTKLEDSAMYFCASSDRGQLYEQYFGPGTRLTVT.